The 22 T cell receptor beta chains listed next were all sequenced from one sample in a study of beta chain features in type 1 diabetes. The sequenced template was cDNA made from the entire isolated RNA. Profiled with immunoSEQ multiplex PCR; TCRdb holds only in-frame clones, not every one. The table shows under 400,000 clones, with roughly 13% occurring only once. The sequenced material came from naive CD4+ T cells from blood. These receptor sequences come from a man in his late teens or twenties in good health.

This clone turned up a few times. This chain joins TRBV19 and TRBJ1-5; no clear D gene. The CDR3 extends over 15 amino acids. Trimming removed 5 bases at V and 4 bases at J, with 15 bases between. From germline, CDR1 is LNHDA and CDR2 SQIVND (reference sequence). CDR3 in amino acids: CASSPTSTDNQPQHF. For the CDR3, the DNA is TGTGCCAGTAGTCCGACATCGACCGATAATCAGCCCCAGCATTTT.

This sequence joins TRBV9 and TRBJ1-6; maybe TRBD1 (5 bases). In germline, CDR1 is SGDLS, CDR2 YYNGEE. This CDR3 contains 18 residues. The germline V and J ends were trimmed by 4 bases and 9 bases, with 26 bases remaining between them. CDR3 nucleotide sequence: TGTGCCAGCAGCTCCCGCATAAAAGTTGGGGGGGACGGTTCACCCCTCCACTTT. Its protein product is CASSSRIKVGGDGSPLHF.

V gene TRBV4-3 combines with J gene TRBJ2-7, with D perhaps TRBD1 (5 bases). The CDR3 spans 14 residues. Looked up from germline, CDR1 is LGHNA and CDR2 is YSLEER. The V end was cut by 5 bases, the J end by 5 bases, with 16 bases between. As DNA, the CDR3 is TGCGCCAGCAGCACTTCAACCAAAGGGGACGAGCAGTACTTC. This sequence encodes CASSTSTKGDEQYF.

The chain recombines TRBV9 with TRBJ2-2; 8 bases fit TRBD1. With V trimmed by 0 bases and J by 2 bases, 9 bases remained unmatched. Germline V gene sequence: CDR1 SGDLS, CDR2 YYNGEE. The length of the CDR3 is 18 residues. The CDR3 DNA follows: TGTGCCAGCAGCGTAGGGCCGCAGGACAGGGTCAACACCGGGGAGCTGTTTTTT. Translating it yields CASSVGPQDRVNTGELFF.

This chain connects TRBV28 to TRBJ2-5; tentative D call: TRBD1 (5 bases). Germline V gene data show CDR1 as MDHEN and CDR2 as SYDVKM. This CDR3 region has 14 residues. V gave up 3 bases and J gave up 0 bases, with 8 bases separating them. CDR3 DNA sequence: TGTGCCAGCAGTTTGGGGCAACACCAAGAGACCCAGTACTTC. Its protein product is CASSLGQHQETQYF.

The J gene is TRBJ2-1, the V gene TRBV15; TRBD2 is a possible D gene (6 bases). CDR1 LNHNV and CDR2 YYDKDF come from the germline V gene (reference sequence). Trimming took 5 bases from V and 3 from J, leaving 11 bases between them. The CDR3 spans 14 residues. CDR3 sequence: CATSPGGIYNEQFF. CDR3 sequence (DNA): TGTGCCACCAGCCCAGGCGGGATCTACAATGAGCAGTTCTTC.

V gene TRBV7-8 combines with J gene TRBJ2-5; 7 positions agree with TRBD1. J lost 5 bases, V lost 5 bases, and 14 bases had no gene match. The CDR3 runs to 16 residues. The germline CDR1 and CDR2 sequences are SGHVS and FQNEAQ. DNA for the CDR3: TGTGCCAGCAGCCCCAGTCGTCTAGGGGGCGTGGAGACCCAGTACTTC. Translating gives CASSPSRLGGVETQYF.

This clone was counted only a few times. The chain employs TRBV4-3 and TRBJ2-6; 9 nucleotides agree with TRBD1. Trimming at V came to 4 bases and at J to 0 bases, leaving 10 bases not matched to a gene. The CDR3 totals 19 residues. Germline lookup yields CDR1 LGHNA and CDR2 YSLEER. The CDR3 nucleotides are TGCGCCAGCAGCCGGGGGCCGGGACAGGGACTCTCTGGGGCCAACGTCCTGACTTTC. Amino acids: CASSRGPGQGLSGANVLTF.

The chain combines TRBV7-3 with TRBJ1-2, with 9 bases identical to TRBD1. The trim removed 3 bases at V and 4 bases at J, leaving 0 bases unmatched. Germline V lookup: CDR1 SGHTA, CDR2 FQGTGA. The CDR3 extends over 13 amino acids. This chain's CDR3 is CASSLGQGYGYTF. The CDR3, as DNA: TGTGCCAGCAGCTTGGGACAGGGCTATGGCTACACCTTC.

This clone was seen a few times. This chain uses TRBV28 with TRBJ1-2, with a weak D call TRBD1 (5 bases). CDR3 length: 14 amino acids. From germline, CDR1 is MDHEN and CDR2 SYDVKM. Trimming took off 5 bases at V and 8 bases at J, with 18 bases between the two ends. The CDR3 DNA is TGTGCCAGCAGTAACGGAGTGGGGGGTTACGGCTACACCTTC. Amino acids: CASSNGVGGYGYTF.

In this sample, this clone turned up a few times. The chain links TRBV18 to TRBJ1-2; 7 bases align to TRBD1. The J segment lost 4 bases and the V segment lost 3 bases, leaving 5 bases of the junction unmatched. The CDR3 contains 14 residues. CDR1 and CDR2 from the germline V gene are KGHSH and LQKENI. The CDR3 is CASSPGQASYGYTF. CDR3 nucleotides: TGTGCCAGCTCACCCGGACAGGCGAGCTATGGCTACACCTTC.

This clone was counted only a few times. This chain uses TRBV11-2 with TRBJ2-5; possibly TRBD2 for D (6 bases). The CDR3 loop spans 14 amino acids. CDR1 and CDR2 from the germline V gene are SGHAT and FQNNGV. With 3 bases removed from V and 1 base from J, the gap between germline ends came to 9 bases. This CDR3 is CASSFSGGQETQYF. Written as DNA, the CDR3 is TGTGCCAGCAGCTTCTCCGGGGGCCAAGAGACCCAGTACTTC.

This clone was seen more than once but under ten times. The V and J genes are TRBV30 and TRBJ2-7, with a weak D call TRBD1 (6 bases). The CDR3 is made up of 14 amino acids. V was trimmed by 2 bases and J by 4 bases, leaving 15 bases between them. Germline values: CDR1 GTSNPN, CDR2 SVGIG (reference sequence). Here the CDR3 reads CAWSPTGIGYEQYF. CDR3 nucleotide sequence: TGTGCCTGGAGTCCTACAGGGATTGGGTACGAGCAGTACTTC.

This clone was picked up a small number of times. The J gene is TRBJ2-3, the V gene TRBV5-1; 7 nucleotides agree with TRBD2. CDR3 length: 15 residues. Germline V gene data show CDR1 as SGHRS and CDR2 as YFSETQ. Germline trimming cut 1 base from V and 5 bases from J; bases unmatched to any gene: 7. In nucleotides, the CDR3 is TGCGCCAGCAGCTTGACCAGCGGGAAGGGAGATACGCAGTATTTT. Its protein is CASSLTSGKGDTQYF.

This clone has only a few counts. V is TRBV7-3 and J is TRBJ2-6; 13 nucleotides align to TRBD2. Unmatched junction bases numbered 5, after V lost 3 bases and J lost 0 bases. Germline assignment: CDR1 SGHTA and CDR2 FQGTGA. This CDR3 has 19 residues. CDR3 nucleotides: TGTGCCAGCAGCTTCCTCCGGACTAGCGGGAGCTCTGGGGCCAACGTCCTGACTTTC. Translated, it gives CASSFLRTSGSSGANVLTF. The whole variable domain, filled in from reference TRBV7-3 and TRBJ2-6, reads GAGVSQTPSNKVTEKGKYVELRCDPISGHTALYWYRQSLGQGPEFLIYFQGTGAADDSGLPNDRFFAVRPEGSVSTLKIQRTERGDSAVYLCASSFLRTSGSSGANVLTFGAGSRLTVL.

This chain connects TRBV7-3 to TRBJ2-5; TRBD2 might be the D (6 bases). Between the trimmed V and J ends, which lost 1 base and 4 bases, there was a span of 16 bases. The length of the CDR3 is 16 residues. Germline V gives CDR1 SGHTA, CDR2 FQGTGA. In nucleotides, the CDR3 is TGTGCCAGCAGCTTAATAGGCGGGGTGGGTGGAGAGACCCAGTACTTC. Translation gives CASSLIGGVGGETQYF.

This clone was counted at least ten times. The gene calls are TRBV7-9 and TRBJ2-3; possibly TRBD2 for D (5 bases). This CDR3 is built from 15 residues. Trimming left V 4 bases short and J 6 bases short, with 17 bases between. CDR1 is SEHNR, CDR2 FQNEAQ, per germline (reference sequence). The CDR3 region has the DNA TGTGCCAGCAGCTCCCGGCGTGGGCGCGGGGATACGCAGTATTTT. Its translation is CASSSRRGRGDTQYF.

V is TRBV7-8 and J is TRBJ1-6, with D possibly being TRBD1 (6 bases). V was cut by 5 bases and J by 7 bases, with 15 bases left in between. There are 15 residues in the CDR3. In germline, CDR1 is SGHVS, CDR2 FQNEAQ. CDR3 in DNA: TGTGCCAGCAGCCCTTACCGGGACACAAATTCACCCCTCCACTTT. Translating gives CASSPYRDTNSPLHF.

V usage is TRBV7-9 and J usage is TRBJ1-5; maybe TRBD1 (6 bases). Germline assignment: CDR1 SEHNR and CDR2 FQNEAQ (reference sequence). The CDR3 is made up of 16 amino acids. V lost 5 bases and J 4 bases, leaving 18 bases between the germline ends. The CDR3 sequence is CASSQLTGSGNQPQHF. Written as DNA, the CDR3 is TGTGCCAGCAGCCAGCTTACAGGGTCTGGGAATCAGCCCCAGCATTTT.

The chain combines TRBV10-3 with TRBJ1-2, with 8 bases aligning to TRBD1. V shed 0 bases and J 2 bases; nucleotides not matched to a gene: 5. The CDR3 contains 16 residues. Looked up from germline, CDR1 is ENHRY and CDR2 is SYGVKD. The CDR3 region has the DNA TGTGCCATCAGTGAGTCAATCAGGGGGCGGAACTATGGCTACACCTTC. Encoded protein: CAISESIRGRNYGYTF.

This clone was detected only a few times. Other nucleotide sequences from this sample produce the same CDR3. The CDR3 DNA is TGCAGCGTTGAAAGGTTAGCGGGGGGGAATGAGCAGTTCTTC. Amino acids: CSVERLAGGNEQFF. The chain carries TRBV29-1 and TRBJ2-1; 11 nucleotides align to TRBD2. With 2 bases clipped from V and 7 bases from J, the junction kept 4 bases outside the gene matches. The CDR3 is made up of 14 amino acids. CDR1 is SQVTM, CDR2 ANQGSEA, per germline.

This clone was seen more than once but under ten times. The V call is TRBV11-1, the J call TRBJ2-3; possibly TRBD1 for D (5 bases). From germline, CDR1 is SGHAT and CDR2 FQDESV (reference sequence). The CDR3 extends over 15 amino acids. V was shortened by 5 bases and J by 2 bases, with 14 bases between the two germline ends. For the CDR3, the DNA is TGTGCCAGCAGCACCAGACAGCGTCACACAGATACGCAGTATTTT. Its protein is CASSTRQRHTDTQYF. The full variable domain, rest sourced from reference TRBV11-1 and TRBJ2-3, is EAEVAQSPRYKITEKSQAVAFWCDPISGHATLYWYRQILGQGPELLVQFQDESVVDDSQLPKDRFSAERLKGVDSTLKIQPAELGDSAMYLCASSTRQRHTDTQYFGPGTRLTVL.